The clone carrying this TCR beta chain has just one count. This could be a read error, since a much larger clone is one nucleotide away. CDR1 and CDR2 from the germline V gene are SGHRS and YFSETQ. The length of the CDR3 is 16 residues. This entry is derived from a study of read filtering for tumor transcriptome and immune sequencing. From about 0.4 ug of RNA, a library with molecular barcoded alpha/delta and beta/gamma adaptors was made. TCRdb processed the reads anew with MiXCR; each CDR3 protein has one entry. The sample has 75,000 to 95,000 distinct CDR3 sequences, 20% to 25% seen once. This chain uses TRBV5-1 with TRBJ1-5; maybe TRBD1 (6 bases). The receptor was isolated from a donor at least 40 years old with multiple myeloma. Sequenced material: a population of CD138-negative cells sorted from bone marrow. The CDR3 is CARSYDGQGKNQPQHF. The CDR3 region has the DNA TGCGCCCGCAGTTACGACGGGCAGGGGAAGAATCAGCCCCAGCATTTT.